Shown below are 18 T cell receptor beta chains from a single sample sequenced in a study of spatial heterogeneity in lung cancer. TCRdb itself ran the 5' RACE reads through MiXCR, one entry per CDR3 protein. This sample carries about 4,400 distinct CDR3 sequences, 5% to 6.5% of them seen once, and the ten largest clones take about 35%. Whole-study findings and limits: It was found that expanded intratumoral alpha and beta TCR counts tracked tumor mutation counts.

Time point meaning: sample taken at primary tumor resection. Their cognate antigens are unknown. The sequenced sample was lung tumor tissue, obtained at surgery. Every receptor here comes from a male donor with early-stage non-small cell lung cancer.

This clonotype was picked up a small number of times. The V gene is TRBV27, the J gene TRBJ2-7; D possibly uses TRBD1 or TRBD2 (5 bases each). From germline, CDR1 is MNHEY and CDR2 SMNVEV (reference sequence). The CDR3 is 15 residues long. V was cut by 2 bases and J by 3 bases, with 14 bases left in between. The CDR3 coding sequence is TGTGCCAGCAGTTTACGGGGCGGTTTTTTCTACGAGCAGTACTTC. Translating it yields CASSLRGGFFYEQYF.

This clonotype has a count of ten or more. J is TRBJ2-7 and V is TRBV7-2, with 8 bases identical to TRBD1. Germline values: CDR1 SGHTA, CDR2 FQGNSA. After removal of 2 bases from V and 0 bases from J, the junction contained 3 bases not matched to a gene. The CDR3 is 15 residues long. The CDR3 DNA reads TGTGCCAGCAGCTTACAGGGGGCCAACTCCTACGAGCAGTACTTC. It specifies CASSLQGANSYEQYF.

This clonotype is medium-sized by share. The chain joins TRBV7-2 to TRBJ2-2, with D hard to call. V was trimmed by 6 bases and J by 1 base, leaving 15 bases between them. The CDR3 has 16 residues. Germline V CDR1 and CDR2: SGHTA, FQGNSA. The CDR3 protein is CASSRSSVGNTGELFF. CDR3 coding DNA: TGTGCCAGCAGTCGAAGCAGCGTGGGGAACACCGGGGAGCTGTTTTTT.

This clonotype is medium-sized within its sample. The gene calls are TRBV7-3 and TRBJ2-1, with D hard to call. This CDR3 is built from 14 residues. V lost 5 bases and J lost 5, with 13 bases in between. Germline V lookup: CDR1 SGHTA, CDR2 FQGTGA. In DNA form, the CDR3 reads TGTGCCAGCAGCGTTAGTTGGTCCAACAATGAGCAGTTCTTC. It codes for CASSVSWSNNEQFF.

This clonotype showed up many times. V is TRBV28 and J is TRBJ1-1; D gene unclear. CDR3 size: 17 residues. The ends were cut back, 1 base at V and 6 bases at J, with 21 bases in the middle. Germline CDR1 reads MDHEN; CDR2 reads SYDVKM. The CDR3 protein is CASSLLPGDSPTAEAFF. CDR3 bases: TGTGCCAGCAGTTTATTACCCGGTGACTCACCGACGGCTGAAGCTTTCTTT.

This clonotype was observed many times. The V gene is TRBV27, the J gene TRBJ2-2; D is unresolved. From germline, CDR1 is MNHEY and CDR2 SMNVEV (reference sequence). The CDR3 runs to 15 residues. Trimming pared 3 bases from V and 3 bases from J, leaving 11 bases between. CDR3 sequence (DNA): TGTGCCAGCAGTTTCCCCTCCAGAGACACCGGGGAGCTGTTTTTT. Translated, it gives CASSFPSRDTGELFF.

This clonotype was counted ten times or more. The chain links TRBV5-6 to TRBJ2-4, with unresolved D. Germline lookup yields CDR1 SGHDT and CDR2 YYEEEE. V was trimmed by 0 bases and J by 0 bases, leaving 7 bases between them. The CDR3 has 15 amino acids. The CDR3 coding sequence is TGTGCCAGCAGCTTGGTTTCGATAGCCAAAAACATTCAGTACTTC. Residues: CASSLVSIAKNIQYF.

In its sample, this clonotype was seen many times. V is TRBV20-1 and J is TRBJ2-5; 11 bases are a match to TRBD2. Germline trimming cut 2 bases from V and 4 bases from J; bases unmatched to any gene: 3. The germline gives CDR1 DFQATT, CDR2 SNEGSKA (reference sequence). The CDR3 is made up of 14 amino acids. CDR3 DNA: TGCAGTGCTAGAACTAGCGGGAGAGGAGAGACCCAGTACTTC. Translated: CSARTSGRGETQYF.

Ten or more counts support this clonotype. This chain joins TRBV7-2 and TRBJ2-3; 8 nucleotides line up with TRBD2. V dropped 0 bases and J dropped 6; count of bases not matched to a gene: 5. The CDR3 sequence is 15 residues long. CDR1 and CDR2 from the germline V gene are SGHTA and FQGNSA. CDR3 residues: CASSLAAGGGDTQYF. The DNA for the CDR3 is TGTGCCAGCAGCTTAGCCGCGGGAGGAGGTGATACGCAGTATTTT.

This clonotype has at least ten counts. The V gene is TRBV5-1, the J gene TRBJ1-1, with D uncertain. V was pared by 4 bases and J by 0 bases, with 10 bases between. Germline CDR1 and CDR2: SGHRS and YFSETQ. The CDR3 contains 14 residues. CDR3 region: CASSTTDLNTEAFF. The CDR3, as DNA: TGCGCCAGCAGCACCACAGATCTGAACACTGAAGCTTTCTTT. The whole variable domain, remainder taken from reference TRBV5-1 and TRBJ1-1, is KAGVTQTPRYLIKTRGQQVTLSCSPISGHRSVSWYQQTPGQGLQFLFEYFSETQRNKGNFPGRFSGRQFSNSRSEMNVSTLELGDSALYLCASSTTDLNTEAFFGQGTRLTVV.

This clonotype was recorded many times. V usage is TRBV15 and J usage is TRBJ2-6, with TRBD1 as a possible D gene (6 bases). With 1 base removed from V and 2 bases from J, the gap between germline ends came to 6 bases. There are 15 residues in the CDR3. The germline V gene has CDR1 LNHNV and CDR2 YYDKDF (reference sequence). The CDR3 loop is CATSRAGAGANVLTF. In DNA, the CDR3 is TGTGCCACCAGCAGAGCAGGGGCTGGGGCCAACGTCCTGACTTTC.

There are many counts of this clonotype. The chain joins TRBV20-1 to TRBJ1-2, with TRBD1 as a possible D gene (5 bases). Germline-derived CDR1 and CDR2 are DFQATT and SNEGSKA (reference sequence). V was clipped by 0 bases and J by 7 bases, with 18 bases between them. The CDR3 spans 15 residues. CDR3 DNA: TGCAGTGCTAGAGAACCGGCAGGGTGGGTCTCTGGCTACACCTTC. Its protein product is CSAREPAGWVSGYTF.

Many counts were recorded for this clonotype. The rearrangement links TRBV28 to TRBJ2-7, with a weak D call TRBD1 (6 bases). Between the trimmed V and J ends, which lost 5 bases and 3 bases, there was a span of 20 bases. This CDR3 is 16 amino acids long. The germline V gene has CDR1 MDHEN and CDR2 SYDVKM. The CDR3 nucleotides are TGTGCCAGCAGTCCCATTAAGGACAGTGATCTCTACGAGCAGTACTTC. It codes for CASSPIKDSDLYEQYF.

This clonotype is labeled medium-sized. The gene calls are TRBV7-2 and TRBJ2-2; 8 nucleotides align to TRBD2. This CDR3 spans 15 amino acids. V shed 5 bases and J 5 bases; nucleotides not matched to a gene: 7. The germline CDR1 and CDR2 sequences are SGHTA and FQGNSA. The CDR3 DNA reads TGTGCCAGCAGCCAAGCGGGGGCTCATACCGGGGAGCTGTTTTTT. Translating it yields CASSQAGAHTGELFF.

This clonotype is deemed medium-sized. This chain connects TRBV5-4 to TRBJ2-3; D possibly uses TRBD1 or TRBD2 (5 bases each). Germline assignment: CDR1 SGHNT and CDR2 YYREEE (reference sequence). This CDR3 region has 14 residues. Trimming cost V 0 bases and J 4 bases, with 9 bases left between them. CDR3 sequence: CASSLAGRADTQYF. The CDR3 coding sequence is TGTGCCAGCAGCTTGGCGGGGCGGGCAGATACGCAGTATTTT. The full variable domain, rest sourced from reference TRBV5-4 and TRBJ2-3, is ETGVTQSPTHLIKTRGQQVTLRCSSQSGHNTVSWYQQALGQGPQFIFQYYREEENGRGNFPPRFSGLQFPNYSSELNVNALELDDSALYLCASSLAGRADTQYFGPGTRLTVL.

This clonotype was counted many times. The chain has TRBV18 and TRBJ1-2; 9 positions agree with TRBD1. The trim removed 5 bases at V and 5 bases at J, leaving 3 bases unmatched. This CDR3 region has 13 residues. The germline V gene encodes CDR1 KGHSH and CDR2 LQKENI. CDR3 bases: TGTGCCAGCTCAGGGGACAGGGTTTATGGCTACACCTTC. The encoded protein is CASSGDRVYGYTF. Full variable domain (outside the CDR3, taken from reference TRBV18 and TRBJ1-2): NAGVMQNPRHLVRRRGQEARLRCSPMKGHSHVYWYRQLPEEGLKFMVYLQKENIIDESGMPKERFSAEFPKEGPSILRIQQVVRGDSAAYFCASSGDRVYGYTFGSGTRLTVV.

This clonotype was found many times. The V and J genes are TRBV10-3 and TRBJ1-4; 8 bases agree with TRBD1. Germline V CDR1 and CDR2: ENHRY, SYGVKD. The CDR3 consists of 14 residues. The V segment lost 3 bases and the J segment 9 bases; nucleotides outside the gene matches: 6. In nucleotides, the CDR3 is TGTGCCATCAGTGAACCGGACAGGGAGAAAAAACTGTTTTTT. Translating gives CAISEPDREKKLFF.

This clonotype was observed at least ten times. The junction does not match germline at one end; this may be a read error. The V call is TRBV20-1, the J call TRBJ1-1; tentatively, D is TRBD1 (6 bases). CDR3 length: 15 residues. In germline, CDR1 is DFQATT, CDR2 SNEGSKA (reference sequence). The CDR3 sequence: CSARGGKGSGTEAFF. CDR3 nucleotide sequence: TGCAGTGCGAGAGGGGGAAAGGGGTCGGGCACTGAAGCTTTCTTT.